This entry concerns a single TCR beta chain. A Seattle source enrolled patients during active infection and followed them longitudinally. Only in-frame clones appear in the TCRdb table, and some are missing; sequencing was by immunoSEQ multiplex PCR. The table includes about 360,000 clones, 75% to 90% detected once. Germline CDR1 is SGHNT and CDR2 is YENEEA. V shed 1 base and J shed 6 bases, with 6 bases lying between them. This CDR3 has 12 amino acids. This record belongs to a study of blood T cell repertoires in COVID-19. Study summary: Acute-phase and convalescent COVID-19 samples originated in the United States, Italy and Spain. T cells, B-cell-depleted T cells, or PBMCs provided the cDNA or gDNA that served as material.

Specimen: peripheral blood. The sequence derives from a woman aged 60 to 75 with COVID-19, enrolled during active disease. This chain connects TRBV11-3 to TRBJ1-2; D unresolved. Written as DNA, the CDR3 is TGTGCCAGCAGCTTAGCGGGAAATGGCTACACCTTC. This encodes CASSLAGNGYTF.